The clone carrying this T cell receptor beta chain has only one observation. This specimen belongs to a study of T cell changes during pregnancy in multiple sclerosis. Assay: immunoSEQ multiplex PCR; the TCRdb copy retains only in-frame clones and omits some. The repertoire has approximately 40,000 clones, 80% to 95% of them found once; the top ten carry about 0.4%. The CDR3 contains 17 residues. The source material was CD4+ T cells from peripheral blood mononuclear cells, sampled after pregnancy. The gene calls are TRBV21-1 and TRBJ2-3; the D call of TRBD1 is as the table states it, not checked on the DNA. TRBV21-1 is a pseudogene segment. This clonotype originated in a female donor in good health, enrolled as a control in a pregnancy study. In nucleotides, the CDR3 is TGTGCCAGCAGCAACGCCAGGGAATGGTCTCGCACAGATACGCAGTATTTT. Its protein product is CASSNAREWSRTDTQYF.